The present T cell receptor (beta chain) was sequenced within a study of Graves' ophthalmopathy and Graves' hyperthyroidism. Findings of the study overall: Most thyroid clonotypes expanded beyond 0.001 frequency were also found in blood.

This clonotype has ten or more counts. Its antigen is not identified. The CDR3 extends over 14 amino acids. V trimming: 4 bases; J trimming: 3 bases; junction bases outside the gene matches: 3. From germline, CDR1 is MNHEY and CDR2 SVGAGI. As the template, RNA transcripts were used to amplify TCR beta CDR3 regions. Scientists carried out first-round RT-PCR using HTBI primers and then a second-round multiplex PCR. TCRdb re-analysed the multiplex PCR reads in MiXCR, keeping a single row per CDR3 protein. Among 580,000 or so distinct CDR3 sequences listed, under 40% were seen once. This sequence originates from an adult man with Graves' hyperthyroidism. The V gene is TRBV6-5, the J gene TRBJ1-2; TRBD1 agrees at 9 bases. Material: peripheral blood or thyroid tissue (not recorded which). CDR3 DNA: TGTGCCAGCAGTTGGGGACAGGGCTACTATGGCTACACCTTC. Amino acids: CASSWGQGYYGYTF.